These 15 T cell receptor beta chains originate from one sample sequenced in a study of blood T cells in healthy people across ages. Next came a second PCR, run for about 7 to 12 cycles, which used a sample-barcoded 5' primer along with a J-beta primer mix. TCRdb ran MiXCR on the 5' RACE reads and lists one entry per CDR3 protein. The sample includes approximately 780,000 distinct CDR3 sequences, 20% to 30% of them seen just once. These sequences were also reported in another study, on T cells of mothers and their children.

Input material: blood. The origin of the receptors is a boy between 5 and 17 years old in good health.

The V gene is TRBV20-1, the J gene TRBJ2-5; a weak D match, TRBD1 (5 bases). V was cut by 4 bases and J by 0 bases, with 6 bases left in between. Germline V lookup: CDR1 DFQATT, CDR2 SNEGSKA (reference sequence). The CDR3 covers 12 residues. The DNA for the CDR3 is TGCAGTGCTAAAGGGGACCAAGAGACCCAGTACTTC. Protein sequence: CSAKGDQETQYF.

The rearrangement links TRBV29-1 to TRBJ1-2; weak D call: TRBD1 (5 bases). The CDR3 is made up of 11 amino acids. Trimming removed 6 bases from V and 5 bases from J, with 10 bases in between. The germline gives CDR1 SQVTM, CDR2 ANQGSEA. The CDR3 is CSVPGTYGYTF. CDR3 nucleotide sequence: TGCAGCGTCCCAGGGACGTATGGCTACACCTTC.

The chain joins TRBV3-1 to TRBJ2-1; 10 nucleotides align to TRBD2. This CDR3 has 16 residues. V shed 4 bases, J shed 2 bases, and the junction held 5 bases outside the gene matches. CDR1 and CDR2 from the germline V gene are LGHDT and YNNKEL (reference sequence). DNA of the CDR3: TGTGCCAGCAGCCCAGAAGCGGGGGGGGCCTACAATGAGCAGTTCTTC. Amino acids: CASSPEAGGAYNEQFF.

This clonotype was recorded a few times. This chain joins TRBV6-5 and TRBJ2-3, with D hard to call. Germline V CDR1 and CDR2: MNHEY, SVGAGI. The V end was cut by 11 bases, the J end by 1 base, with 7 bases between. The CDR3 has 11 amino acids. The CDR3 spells CASQGTDTQYF. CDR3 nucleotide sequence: TGTGCCTCCCAGGGCACAGATACGCAGTATTTT.

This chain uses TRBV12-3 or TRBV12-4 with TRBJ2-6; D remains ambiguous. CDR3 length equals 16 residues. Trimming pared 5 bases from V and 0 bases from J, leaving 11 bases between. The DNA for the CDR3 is TGTGCCAGCAGTCGAGGTGTAAGCTCTGGGGCCAACGTCCTGACTTTC. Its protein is CASSRGVSSGANVLTF.

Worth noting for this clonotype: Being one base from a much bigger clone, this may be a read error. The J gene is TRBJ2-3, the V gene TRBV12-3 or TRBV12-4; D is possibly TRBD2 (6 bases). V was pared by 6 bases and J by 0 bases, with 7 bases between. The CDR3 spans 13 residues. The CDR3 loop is CASRRDSTDTQYF. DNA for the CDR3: TGTGCCAGCAGGCGGGATAGCACAGATACGCAGTATTTT.

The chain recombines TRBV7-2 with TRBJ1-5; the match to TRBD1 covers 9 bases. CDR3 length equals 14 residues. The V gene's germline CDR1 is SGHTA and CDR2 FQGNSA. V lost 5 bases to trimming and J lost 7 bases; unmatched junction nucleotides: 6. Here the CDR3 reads CASSMDRGGQPQHF. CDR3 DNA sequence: TGTGCCAGCAGCATGGACAGGGGTGGGCAGCCCCAGCATTTT.

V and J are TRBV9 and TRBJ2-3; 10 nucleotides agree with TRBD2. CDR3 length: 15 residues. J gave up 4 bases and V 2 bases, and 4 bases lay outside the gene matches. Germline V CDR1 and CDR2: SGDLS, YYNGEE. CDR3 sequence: CASSVGAGGSDTQYF. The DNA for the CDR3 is TGTGCCAGCAGCGTGGGAGCGGGGGGGTCAGATACGCAGTATTTT.

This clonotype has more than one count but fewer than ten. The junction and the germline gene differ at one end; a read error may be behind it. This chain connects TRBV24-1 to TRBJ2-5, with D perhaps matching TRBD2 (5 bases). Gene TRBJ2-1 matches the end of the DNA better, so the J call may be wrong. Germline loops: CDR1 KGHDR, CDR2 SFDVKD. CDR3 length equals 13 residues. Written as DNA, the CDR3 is TGTACCACCAGCGACGCCGGGAAGAATGAGCAGTTCTTC. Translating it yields CTTSDAGKNEQFF.

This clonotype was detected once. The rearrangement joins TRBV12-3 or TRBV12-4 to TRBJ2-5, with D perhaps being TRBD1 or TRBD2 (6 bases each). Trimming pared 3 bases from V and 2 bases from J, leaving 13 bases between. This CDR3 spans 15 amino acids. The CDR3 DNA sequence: TGTGCCAGCAGTTTTCGCAGAGGGGGGCAAGAGACCCAGTACTTC. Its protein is CASSFRRGGQETQYF.

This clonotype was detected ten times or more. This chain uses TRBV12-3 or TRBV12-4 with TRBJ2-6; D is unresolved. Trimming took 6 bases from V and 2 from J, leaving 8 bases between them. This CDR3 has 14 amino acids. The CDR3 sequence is CASSPPPGANVLTF. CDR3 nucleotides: TGTGCCAGCAGCCCCCCCCCTGGGGCCAACGTCCTGACTTTC.

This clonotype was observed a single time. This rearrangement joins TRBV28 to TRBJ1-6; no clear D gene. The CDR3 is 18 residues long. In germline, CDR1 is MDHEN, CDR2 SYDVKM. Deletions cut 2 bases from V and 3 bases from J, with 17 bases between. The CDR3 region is CASSLLELRRHYNSPLHF. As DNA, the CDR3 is TGTGCCAGCAGTTTACTTGAATTGAGGCGACACTATAATTCACCCCTCCACTTT.

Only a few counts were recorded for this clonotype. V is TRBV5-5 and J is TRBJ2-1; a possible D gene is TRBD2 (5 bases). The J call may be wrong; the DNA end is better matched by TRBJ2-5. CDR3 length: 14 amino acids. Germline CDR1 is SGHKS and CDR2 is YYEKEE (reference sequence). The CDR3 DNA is TGTGCCAGCAGCTTGTTTGTGGGAGAAGAGACCCAGTACTTC. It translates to CASSLFVGEETQYF.

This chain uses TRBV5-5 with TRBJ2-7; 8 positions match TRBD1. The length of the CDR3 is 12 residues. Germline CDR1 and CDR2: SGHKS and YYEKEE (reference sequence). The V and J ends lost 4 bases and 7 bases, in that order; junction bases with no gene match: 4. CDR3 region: CASSRTGREQYF. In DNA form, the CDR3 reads TGTGCCAGCAGCAGGACAGGGAGGGAGCAGTACTTC.

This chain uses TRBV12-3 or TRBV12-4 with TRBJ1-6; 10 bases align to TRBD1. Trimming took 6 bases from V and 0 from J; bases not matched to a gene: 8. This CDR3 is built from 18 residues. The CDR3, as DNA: TGTGCCAGCAGCGGGACAGGGGTTGACACCTCCTATAATTCACCCCTCCACTTT. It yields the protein CASSGTGVDTSYNSPLHF.